Listed below are T cell receptor beta chains from one sample, sequenced in a study of Graves' ophthalmopathy and Graves' hyperthyroidism. TCRdb re-called the multiplex PCR reads with MiXCR, one entry per CDR3 protein. The sample includes tens of thousands of distinct CDR3 sequences, about 51% of them seen just once. The sample was peripheral blood. These receptors were taken from an adult man with Graves' ophthalmopathy. Each CDR3 is given with its conserved first and last residue. Fields, in order: V gene, clone size, D gene, J gene, CDR3 DNA, CDR3 protein. A D gene is named only where the DNA matches it firmly. Part of the rows lack a size; the others show once, few, many or a class for expanded clones.

>TRBV7-8|-|-|TRBJ1-3
TGTGCCAGCAGCTTACAGGGGAGGACTGGAAACACCATATATTTT
CASSLQGRTGNTIYF
>TRBV20-1|once|-|TRBJ1-6
TGCAGTGCCCCAGAGGGGGATTCACCCCTCCACTTT
CSAPEGDSPLHF
>TRBV6-1|-|-|TRBJ2-7
TGTGCCAGCAGTGACGTTCTTGCTCAGTATGCGTACTTC
CASSDVLAQYAYF
>TRBV11-2|once|TRBD2|TRBJ2-5
TGTGCCAGCAGCTTAGGGAGCGGGAGGGTCCAAGAGACCCAGTACTTC
CASSLGSGRVQETQYF
>TRBV5-1|many|TRBD1|TRBJ2-3
TGCGCCAGCAGCCCGGGACAGGGCACAGATACGCAGTATTTT
CASSPGQGTDTQYF
>TRBV19|many|TRBD1|TRBJ2-7
TGTGCCAGTAGCAGGGGACAGCCAACAGAACCTTCCTACGAGCAGTACTTC
CASSRGQPTEPSYEQYF
>TRBV20-1|-|TRBD2|TRBJ2-1
TGCAGTGCTAGAACTAGCGGGGGCTACAATGGGCAGTTCTTC
CSARTSGGYNGQFF
>TRBV20-1|-|-|TRBJ2-1
TGCAGTGCCGACGATCACAGGGTTTTTGACTACAATGAGCAGTTCTTC
CSADDHRVFDYNEQFF
>TRBV19|many|TRBD2|TRBJ2-1
TGTGCCAGTGACCAACTAGCGGGAGGTCCTAGGCATGAGCAGTTCTTC
CASDQLAGGPRHEQFF
>TRBV4-1|many|-|TRBJ2-3
TGCGCCAGCAGCCAGGTTTTTGGCACAGATACGCAGTATTTT
CASSQVFGTDTQYF
>TRBV25-1|medium-sized|-|TRBJ1-1
TGTGCCAGCAGTGAAAGACAGGCGAACACTGAAGCTTTCTTT
CASSERQANTEAFF
>TRBV28|-|TRBD2|TRBJ2-7
TGTGCCAGCAGTCCCCGGGAGGCAGAGCAGTACTTC
CASSPREAEQYF
>TRBV20-1|-|TRBD2|TRBJ2-7
TGCAGTGCAGTGGCGGGAGGGTACTACGAGCAGTACTTC
CSAVAGGYYEQYF
>TRBV15|-|-|TRBJ2-3
TGTGCCACCAGCACCCGCGAAGGGGGGACAGATACGCAGTATTTT
CATSTREGGTDTQYF
>TRBV10-3|-|-|TRBJ2-2
TGTGCCATCAGTGGCGTGGACGGCACCGGGGAGCTGTTTTTT
CAISGVDGTGELFF
>TRBV24-1|-|-|TRBJ2-1
TGTGCCACCCGGGACTACAATGAGCAGTTCTTC
CATRDYNEQFF
>TRBV15|-|-|TRBJ1-1
TGTGCCACCGGACCGGAGGGTTCTGAAGCTTTCTTT
CATGPEGSEAFF
>TRBV5-1|many|TRBD2|TRBJ2-7
TGCGCCAGCAGCGGAAAGACTAGCGGAGTCAGCTCCTACGAGCAGTACTTC
CASSGKTSGVSSYEQYF
>TRBV7-2|-|TRBD2|TRBJ2-1
TGTGCCAGCAGCTTGCCTAGCGGGGGGGCAGTCGATGAGCAGTTCTTC
CASSLPSGGAVDEQFF
>TRBV18|-|TRBD1|TRBJ2-3
TGTGCCAGCTCATTCGGACAGGGGCGGGTGGAGACGCAGTATTTT
CASSFGQGRVETQYF
>TRBV6-5|-|-|TRBJ1-2
TGTGCCAGCAGTACCCGTGGCGGCAGGGGTTCCGGCTACACCTTC
CASSTRGGRGSGYTF
>TRBV20-1|few|TRBD1|TRBJ1-6
TGCAGTGCTGGACAGGGAGGCGCCTATAATTCACCCCTCCACTTT
CSAGQGGAYNSPLHF
>TRBV20-1|-|-|TRBJ2-1
TGCAGTGCTAGTCGCCAGAACACCGGGGAGCAGTTCTTC
CSASRQNTGEQFF